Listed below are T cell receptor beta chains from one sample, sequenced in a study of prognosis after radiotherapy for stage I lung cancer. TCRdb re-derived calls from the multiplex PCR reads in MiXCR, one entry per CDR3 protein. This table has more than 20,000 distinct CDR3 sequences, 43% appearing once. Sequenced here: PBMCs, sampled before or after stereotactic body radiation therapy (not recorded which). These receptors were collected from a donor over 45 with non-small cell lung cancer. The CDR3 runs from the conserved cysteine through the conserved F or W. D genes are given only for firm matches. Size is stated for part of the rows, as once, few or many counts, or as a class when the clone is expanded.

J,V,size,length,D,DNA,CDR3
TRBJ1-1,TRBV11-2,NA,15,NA,TGTGCCAGCAGCTTAGCCATTAGTAAGAACACTGAAGCTTTCTTT,CASSLAISKNTEAFF
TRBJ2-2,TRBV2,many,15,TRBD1,TGTGCCAGCAGTCCACGACAGGGGACCACCGGGGAGCTGTTTTTT,CASSPRQGTTGELFF
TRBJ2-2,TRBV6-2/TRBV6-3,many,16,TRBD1,TGTGCCAGCAGAACACCCCAGGGGGCGAACACCGGGGAGCTGTTTTTT,CASRTPQGANTGELFF
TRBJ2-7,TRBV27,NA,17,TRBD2,TGTGCCAGCAGTTATGGACTACCGGGACTAGCCCCCTACGAGCAGTACTTC,CASSYGLPGLAPYEQYF
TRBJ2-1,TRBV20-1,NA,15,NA,TGCAGTGCTAGAGATCTTAACAGGGCGGGTGATGAGCAGTTCTTC,CSARDLNRAGDEQFF
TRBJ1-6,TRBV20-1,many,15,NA,TGCAGTGCTAGAGTAGGAGGGAAGAATAATTCACCCCTCCACTTT,CSARVGGKNNSPLHF
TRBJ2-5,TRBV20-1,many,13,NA,NA,CSTSGPYGETQYF
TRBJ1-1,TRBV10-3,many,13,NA,TGTGCCATCAGTGAGTCGAGGCAGAGTGAAGCTTTCTTT,CAISESRQSEAFF
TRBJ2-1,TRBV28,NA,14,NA,TGTGCCAGCAGTTTGTCATGTCCACAAGATGATCAGTTCTTC,CASSLSCPQDDQFF
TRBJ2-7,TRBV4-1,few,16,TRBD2,TGCGCCAGCAGTCTAGCCGGGGCGGGAGCTTCCTACGAGCAGTACTTC,CASSLAGAGASYEQYF
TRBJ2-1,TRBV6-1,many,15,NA,TGTGCCAGCACCGTTGTCGGGGGATCCTACAATGAGCAGTTCTTC,CASTVVGGSYNEQFF
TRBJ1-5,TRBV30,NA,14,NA,TGCGCCTGGAACCGATTTACGAGCAGTCAGCCCCAGCATTTT,CAWNRFTSSQPQHF
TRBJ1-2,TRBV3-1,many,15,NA,TGTGCCAGCAGCCAAGTCCCGGGGTCCGGCTATGGCTACACCTTC,CASSQVPGSGYGYTF
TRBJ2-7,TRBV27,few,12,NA,TGTGCCAGCAGAGCGGTATGGCACGAGCAGTACTTC,CASRAVWHEQYF
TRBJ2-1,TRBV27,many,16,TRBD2,TGTGCCAGCAGAGGGGTCAGCGGGAGAACCTACAATGAGCAGTTCTTC,CASRGVSGRTYNEQFF
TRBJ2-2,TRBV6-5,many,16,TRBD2,TGTGCCAGCAGTTATAGCGGGAGCGCTCAGACCGGGGAGCTGTTTTTT,CASSYSGSAQTGELFF
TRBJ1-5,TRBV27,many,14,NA,TGTGCCAGCAGTTTAGGTGAGGGCAATCAGCCCCAGCATTTT,CASSLGEGNQPQHF
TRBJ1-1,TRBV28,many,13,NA,TGTGCCAGCACCCTAGTGGAGGGTACTGAAGCTTTCTTT,CASTLVEGTEAFF
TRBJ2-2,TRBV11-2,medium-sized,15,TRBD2,TGTGCCAGCAGCTTAACTAGCGCCCACACCGGGGAGCTGTTTTTT,CASSLTSAHTGELFF
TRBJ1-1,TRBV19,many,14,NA,TGTGCCAGTAGTACTCAGGCCGTGGGCACTGAAGCTTTCTTT,CASSTQAVGTEAFF
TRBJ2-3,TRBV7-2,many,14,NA,TGTGCCAGCAGCGGGGACACCCGCGGTGGTACGCAGTATTTT,CASSGDTRGGTQYF
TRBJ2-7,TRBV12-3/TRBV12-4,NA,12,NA,TGTGCCATCCTAGGACAGAGTTACGAGCAGTACTTC,CAILGQSYEQYF
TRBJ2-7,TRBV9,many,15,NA,TGTGCCAGCAGCGTAGGTTGGACAACGTCCTACGAGCAGTACTTC,CASSVGWTTSYEQYF
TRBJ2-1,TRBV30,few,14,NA,TGTGCCTGGAGTGGGGCTAGCGCCTACAATGAGCAGTTCTTC,CAWSGASAYNEQFF
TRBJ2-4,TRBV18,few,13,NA,TGTGCCAGCTCACCAGTGTGGGACGGCATTCAGTACTTC,CASSPVWDGIQYF
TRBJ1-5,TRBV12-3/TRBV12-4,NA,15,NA,TGTGCCAGCAGTTTATCGGGAAGGATTGGTCAGCCCCAGCATTTT,CASSLSGRIGQPQHF
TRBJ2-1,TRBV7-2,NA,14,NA,TGTGCTAACTCGGTCGGGACCAAATACAATGAGCAGTTCTTC,CANSVGTKYNEQFF
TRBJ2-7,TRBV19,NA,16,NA,TGTGCCAGTAGTATGTCGGGGCGGGTCTCGACCTACGAGCAGTACTTC,CASSMSGRVSTYEQYF
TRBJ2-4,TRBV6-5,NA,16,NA,TGTGCCAGCAGTTACTCGGGGGGAGTGGCCAAAAACATTCAGTACTTC,CASSYSGGVAKNIQYF
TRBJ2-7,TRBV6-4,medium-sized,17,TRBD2,TGTGCCAGCAGACCCCTTCGGACTAGCGGGGGGGGCTACGAGCAGTACTTC,CASRPLRTSGGGYEQYF
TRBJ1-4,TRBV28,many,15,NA,TGTGCCAGCAGTTCGGCCCCTCGAACGAATGAAAAACTGTTTTTT,CASSSAPRTNEKLFF
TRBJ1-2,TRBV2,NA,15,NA,TGTGCCAGCAATGGCGAAAGTCTGCGTGGTTTTGGCTACACCTTC,CASNGESLRGFGYTF
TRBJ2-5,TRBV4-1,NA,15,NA,TGCGCCAGCAGCCCTCGAGCGGGTGGTCAAGAGACCCAGTACTTC,CASSPRAGGQETQYF
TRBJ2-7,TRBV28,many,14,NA,TGTGCCAGCAGTTTAGGGGGTGCCTCCTACGAGCAGTACTTC,CASSLGGASYEQYF
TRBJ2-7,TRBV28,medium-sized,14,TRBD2,TGTGCCAGCAGTGGGACTAGCGGGAACTACGAGCAGTACTTC,CASSGTSGNYEQYF
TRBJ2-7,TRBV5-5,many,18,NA,TGTGCCAGCAGCAAGGGCGCTCACCTCACCCTAACTTCCTACGAGCAGTACTTC,CASSKGAHLTLTSYEQYF
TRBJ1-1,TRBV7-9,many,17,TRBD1,TGTGCCAGCAGCTCAGAATTGACAGGGGCGGTCGACACTGAAGCTTTCTTT,CASSSELTGAVDTEAFF
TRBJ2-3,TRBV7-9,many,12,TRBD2,TGTGCCAGCAGCTTAGATGGGACTAGGCAGTATTTT,CASSLDGTRQYF
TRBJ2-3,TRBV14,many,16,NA,TGTGCCAGCAGCCAAGATCCGGGGGCGATATCAGATACGCAGTATTTT,CASSQDPGAISDTQYF
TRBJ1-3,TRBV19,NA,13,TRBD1,TGTGCCATTAGTCCACAGGGGGGAAACACCATATATTTT,CAISPQGGNTIYF
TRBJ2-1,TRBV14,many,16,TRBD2,TGTGCCAGCAGCCAACAATTGGGACTAGCGGGGAATGAGCAGTTCTTC,CASSQQLGLAGNEQFF
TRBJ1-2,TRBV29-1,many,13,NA,TGCAGCGTACAACAGGGCGAGCGTGGGGGCTACACCTTC,CSVQQGERGGYTF
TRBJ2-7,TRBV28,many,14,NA,TGTGCCAGCAGTTTAGGGATGGGGGGCTACGAGCAGTACTTC,CASSLGMGGYEQYF
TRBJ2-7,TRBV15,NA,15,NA,TGTGCCACCAGTAGCGTACAGGGAATTACCTACGAGCAGTACTTC,CATSSVQGITYEQYF
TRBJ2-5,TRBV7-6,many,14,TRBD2,TGTGCCAGCAGCGCCGGGACTAGCGAAGAGACCCAGTACTTC,CASSAGTSEETQYF
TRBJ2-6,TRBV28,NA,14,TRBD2,TGTGCCAGCAGTTTCGGACTAGGGGCAAACGTCCTGACTTTC,CASSFGLGANVLTF
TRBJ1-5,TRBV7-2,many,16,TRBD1,TGTGCCAGCAGCTTAGTCACAGGGGGCGGGGGTCAGCCCCAGCATTTT,CASSLVTGGGGQPQHF
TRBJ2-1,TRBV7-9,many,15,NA,TGTGCCAGCAGCTTATCTCGCAGGGACGGTCATGAGCAGTTCTTC,CASSLSRRDGHEQFF
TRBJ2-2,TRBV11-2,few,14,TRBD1,TGTGCCAGCAGTCGGACAGGGGTCACCGGGGAGCTGTTTTTT,CASSRTGVTGELFF
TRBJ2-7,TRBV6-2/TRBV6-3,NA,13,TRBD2,TGTGCCAGCAGTCGGGGGGGCGTCTACGAGCAGTACTTC,CASSRGGVYEQYF
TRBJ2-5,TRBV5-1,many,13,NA,TGCGCCAGCAGCTTGGACTCGGAGGGGACCCAGTACTTC,CASSLDSEGTQYF
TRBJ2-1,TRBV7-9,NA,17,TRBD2,TGTGCCAGCAGCCCTGAGTTGGGACTAGGGCTTTCCAATGAGCAGTTCTTC,CASSPELGLGLSNEQFF